One T cell receptor (beta chain) is described in this entry. Antigen: not known. Cycle 7 day 1, cycle 4 day 1, and baseline were the timepoints at which blood was sampled. These data are taken from a study of OX40 agonist ivuxolimab in advanced cancers. Turning to the study itself: Ivuxolimab was delivered to patients intravenously every 2 weeks at doses spanning 0.01 to 10 mg/kg.

The data were produced by immunoSEQ multiplex PCR, yet TCRdb's version contains in-frame clones alone and is incomplete. The sample contains about 100,000 clones, 89% of which appear only once. Points from the study as a whole: Researchers report that CD8+ T cells had, on average, more expanded clones than CD4+. Near-lowest levels of clonal expansion characterized partial responders at 0.1-3.0 mg/kg.

This CDR3 region has 15 residues. With 0 bases clipped from V and 9 bases from J, the junction kept 7 bases outside the gene matches. Looked up from germline, CDR1 is LNHNV and CDR2 is YYDKDF (reference sequence). The material was CD4+ or CD8+ T cells sorted from blood, obtained in a trial of the OX40 agonist ivuxolimab. This chain connects TRBV15 to TRBJ2-1; 8 bases line up with TRBD1. This clonotype was sampled from an adult with an advanced solid tumor such as melanoma, head and neck, liver or kidney cancer. The CDR3 DNA reads TGTGCCACCAGCAGAGATCGTCAGGGGGCTAGTGAGCAGTTCTTC. It encodes CATSRDRQGASEQFF.